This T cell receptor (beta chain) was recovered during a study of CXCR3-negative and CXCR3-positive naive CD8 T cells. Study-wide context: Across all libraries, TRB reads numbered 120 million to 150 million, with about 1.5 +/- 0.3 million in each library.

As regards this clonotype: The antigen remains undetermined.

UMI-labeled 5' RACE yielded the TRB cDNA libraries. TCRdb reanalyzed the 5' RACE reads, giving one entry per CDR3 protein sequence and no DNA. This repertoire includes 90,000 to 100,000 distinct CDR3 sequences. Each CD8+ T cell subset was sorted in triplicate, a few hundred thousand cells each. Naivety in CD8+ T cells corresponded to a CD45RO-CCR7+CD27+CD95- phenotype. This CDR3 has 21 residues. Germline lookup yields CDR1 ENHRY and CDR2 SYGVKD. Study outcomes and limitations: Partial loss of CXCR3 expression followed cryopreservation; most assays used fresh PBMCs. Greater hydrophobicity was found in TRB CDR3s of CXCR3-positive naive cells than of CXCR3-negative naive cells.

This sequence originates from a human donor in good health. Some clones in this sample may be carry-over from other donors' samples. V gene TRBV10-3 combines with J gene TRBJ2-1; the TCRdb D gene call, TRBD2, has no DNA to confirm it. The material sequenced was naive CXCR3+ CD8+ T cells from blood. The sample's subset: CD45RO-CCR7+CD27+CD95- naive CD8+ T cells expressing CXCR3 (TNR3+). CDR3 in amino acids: CAISESGLGTSGGGFYNEQFF.